The clone carrying this TCR beta chain is judged medium-sized. The antigen is unknown. The source material, RNA transcripts, was used to amplify TCR beta CDR3 regions. The TCR CDR3 was amplified in a first-round RT-PCR using the HTBI primer set. TCRdb re-called the multiplex PCR reads through MiXCR, storing one row per CDR3 protein. Among fewer than 55,000 distinct CDR3 sequences, approximately 50% were seen once, and the ten largest hold 34%. This entry is derived from a study of T cells in Graves' hyperthyroidism and ophthalmopathy. CDR1 and CDR2 from the germline V gene are DFQATT and SNEGSKA (reference sequence). The CDR3 covers 11 residues. V shed 6 bases and J shed 3 bases, with 8 bases lying between them. Findings and caveats of the study: Separating ophthalmopathy from stable hyperthyroidism was achieved by a 13 V-J model.

The TCR was taken from a man aged 18 to 30 with Graves' hyperthyroidism. The chain has TRBV20-1 and TRBJ1-2; D not certain. Sequenced sample: peripheral blood or thyroid tissue (not recorded which). Here the CDR3 DNA reads TGCAGTGCCCTAGAGGACTATGGCTACACCTTC. This codes for CSALEDYGYTF.